This T cell receptor beta chain was profiled in a study of OX40 agonist ivuxolimab in advanced cancers. Study-level information: The group had a mean age of 60 years, ranged from 23 to 79, and was just under 85% male. Earlier treatment with anti-PD-1, anti-PD-L1 or anti-CTLA-4 was permitted, and roughly 40% had received some. Study-level points and caveats: Clonal expansion was seen in CD4+ and CD8+ blood T cells by week 6 at 0.1 to 3.0 mg/kg.

The assay was immunoSEQ multiplex PCR, and TCRdb's table has in-frame clones only and misses some. The data hold some 59,000 clones, with roughly 88% observed a single time. Concerning this clone: What it binds is unknown.

Enrollment shut out patients with autoimmune disease history or systemic immunosuppression. Germline CDR1 and CDR2: LGHNA and YSLEER. CDR3 length: 14 amino acids. V was pared by 6 bases and J by 7 bases, with 15 bases between. This chain connects TRBV4-3 to TRBJ1-4; the D gene is possibly TRBD1 (5 bases). This clonotype was sampled from an adult with an advanced solid tumor such as melanoma, head and neck, liver or kidney cancer. This specimen consisted of CD4+ or CD8+ T cells sorted from blood, obtained in a trial of the OX40 agonist ivuxolimab. CDR3 region: CASSSGGISEKLFF. The CDR3 DNA sequence: TGCGCCAGCAGTTCCGGGGGAATAAGTGAAAAACTGTTTTTT.